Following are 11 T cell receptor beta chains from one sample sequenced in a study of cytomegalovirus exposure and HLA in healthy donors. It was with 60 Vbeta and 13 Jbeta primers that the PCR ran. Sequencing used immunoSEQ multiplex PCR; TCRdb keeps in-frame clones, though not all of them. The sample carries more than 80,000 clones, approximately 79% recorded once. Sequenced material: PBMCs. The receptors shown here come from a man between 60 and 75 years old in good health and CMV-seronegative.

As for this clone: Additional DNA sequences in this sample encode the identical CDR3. DNA of the CDR3: TGTGCCAGCTCACCCCAGGGGGTTATGAACACTGAAGCTTTCTTT. Protein sequence: CASSPQGVMNTEAFF. V is TRBV18 and J is TRBJ1-1, with 7 bases aligning to TRBD1. CDR3 length: 15 residues. CDR1 and CDR2 from the germline V gene are KGHSH and LQKENI. V trimming: 3 bases; J trimming: 0 bases; junction bases outside the gene matches: 4.

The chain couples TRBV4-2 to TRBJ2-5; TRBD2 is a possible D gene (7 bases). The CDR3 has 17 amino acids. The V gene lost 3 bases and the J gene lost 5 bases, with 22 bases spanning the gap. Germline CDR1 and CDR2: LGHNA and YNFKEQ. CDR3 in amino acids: CASSHGGGALGGETQYF. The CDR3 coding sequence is TGTGCCAGCAGCCACGGTGGGGGGGCCCTGGGAGGGGAGACCCAGTACTTC.

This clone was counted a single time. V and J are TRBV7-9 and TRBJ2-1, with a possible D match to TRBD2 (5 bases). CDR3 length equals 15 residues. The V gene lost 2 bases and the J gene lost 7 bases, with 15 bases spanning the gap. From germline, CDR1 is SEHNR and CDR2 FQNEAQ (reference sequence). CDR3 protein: CASSLFLAAGNEQFF. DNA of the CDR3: TGTGCCAGCAGCTTATTTCTAGCAGCTGGGAATGAGCAGTTCTTC.

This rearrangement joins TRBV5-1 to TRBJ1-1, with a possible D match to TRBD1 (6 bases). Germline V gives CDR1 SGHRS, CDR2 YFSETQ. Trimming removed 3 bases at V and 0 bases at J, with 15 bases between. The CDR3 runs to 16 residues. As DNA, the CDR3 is TGCGCCAGCAGCTCGCAGCCGGGACACTTGAACACTGAAGCTTTCTTT. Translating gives CASSSQPGHLNTEAFF.

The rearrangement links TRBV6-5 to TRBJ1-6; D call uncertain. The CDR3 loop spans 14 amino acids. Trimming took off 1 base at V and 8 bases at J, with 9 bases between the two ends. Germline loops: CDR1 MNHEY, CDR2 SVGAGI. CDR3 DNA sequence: TGTGCCAGCAGTTACTGGCGGAAGGATTCACCCCTCCACTTT. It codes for CASSYWRKDSPLHF.

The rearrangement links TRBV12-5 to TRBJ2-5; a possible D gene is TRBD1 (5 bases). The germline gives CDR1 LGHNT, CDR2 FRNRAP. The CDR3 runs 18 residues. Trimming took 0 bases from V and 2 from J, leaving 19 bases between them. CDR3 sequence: CASGLVPPQGEEQETQYF. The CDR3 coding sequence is TGTGCTAGTGGTTTGGTACCACCCCAAGGGGAAGAGCAAGAGACCCAGTACTTC.

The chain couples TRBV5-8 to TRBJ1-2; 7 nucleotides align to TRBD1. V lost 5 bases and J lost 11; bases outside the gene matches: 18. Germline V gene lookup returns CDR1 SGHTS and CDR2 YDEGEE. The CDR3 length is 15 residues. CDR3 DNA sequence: TGTGCCAGCAGTCGAGAACTCCGGGACAGTGACGGGTACACCTTC. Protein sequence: CASSRELRDSDGYTF. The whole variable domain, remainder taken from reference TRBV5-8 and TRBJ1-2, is EAGVTQSPTHLIKTRGQQATLRCSPISGHTSVYWYQQALGLGLQFLLWYDEGEERNRGNFPPRFSGRQFPNYSSELNVNALELEDSALYLCASSRELRDSDGYTFGSGTRLTVV.

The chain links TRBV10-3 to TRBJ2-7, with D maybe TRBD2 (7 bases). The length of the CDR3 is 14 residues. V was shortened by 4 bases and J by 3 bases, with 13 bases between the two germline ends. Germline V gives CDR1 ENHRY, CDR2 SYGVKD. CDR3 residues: CAISVTGRGYEQYF. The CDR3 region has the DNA TGTGCCATCAGTGTAACAGGGAGGGGCTACGAGCAGTACTTC.

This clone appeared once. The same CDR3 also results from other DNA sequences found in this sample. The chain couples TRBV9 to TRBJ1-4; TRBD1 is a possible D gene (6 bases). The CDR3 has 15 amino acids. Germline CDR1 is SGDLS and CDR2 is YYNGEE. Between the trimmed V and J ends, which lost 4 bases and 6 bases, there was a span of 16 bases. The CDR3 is CASSNKQQGYEKLFF. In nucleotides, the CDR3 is TGTGCCAGCAGCAATAAACAGCAGGGGTATGAAAAACTGTTTTTT.

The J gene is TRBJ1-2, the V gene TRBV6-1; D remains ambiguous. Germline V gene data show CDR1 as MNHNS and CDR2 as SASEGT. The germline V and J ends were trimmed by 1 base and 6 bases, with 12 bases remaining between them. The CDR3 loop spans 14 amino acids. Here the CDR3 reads CASSEGLLRDGYTF. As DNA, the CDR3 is TGTGCCAGCAGTGAAGGACTGCTGAGGGATGGCTACACCTTC.

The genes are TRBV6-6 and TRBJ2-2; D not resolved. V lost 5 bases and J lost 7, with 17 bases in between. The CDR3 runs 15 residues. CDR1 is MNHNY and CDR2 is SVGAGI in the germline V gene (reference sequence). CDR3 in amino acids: CASSPLEVSGGELFF. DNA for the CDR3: TGTGCCAGCAGTCCCCTCGAGGTTTCGGGCGGGGAGCTGTTTTTT.